The source of this TCR beta chain is a study of metastatic and nonmetastatic thyroid tumors. The wider study: Across blood and tumor or nodule tissue, repertoires from malignant and benign thyroid patients were compared with one another.

As for this clone: Antigen specificity is unknown.

No treatment had been given to any patient before thyroid surgery. Study-level findings and limits: Significantly greater TCR beta diversity was reportedly found in malignant thyroid tumors than in benign nodules (in blood and tumor).

This CDR3 spans 14 amino acids. V was cut by 4 bases and J by 6 bases, with 15 bases left in between. The V gene's germline CDR1 is DFQATT and CDR2 SNEGSKA (reference sequence). Per the study methods: Clinicopathological groups supplied CDR3 differences that were used to build a distant-metastasis classifier for papillary thyroid cancer. TCRdb reprocessed the PCR reads via MiXCR. Here the V and J calls rest on TCRdb's processing, not on the authors' analysis. The table includes roughly 20,000 clones, around 30% detected once. Sequencing was done on a sample of blood. This TCR came from a female donor with papillary thyroid cancer or a benign thyroid nodule (not recorded which). Some clones in this sample may be carry-over from other donors' samples. This chain joins TRBV20-1 and TRBJ2-2, with D maybe TRBD2 (6 bases). The CDR3 nucleotides read TGCAGTGCTAAAGAAAATACGGGGGCCGGGGAGCTGTTTTTT. It is translated as CSAKENTGAGELFF.